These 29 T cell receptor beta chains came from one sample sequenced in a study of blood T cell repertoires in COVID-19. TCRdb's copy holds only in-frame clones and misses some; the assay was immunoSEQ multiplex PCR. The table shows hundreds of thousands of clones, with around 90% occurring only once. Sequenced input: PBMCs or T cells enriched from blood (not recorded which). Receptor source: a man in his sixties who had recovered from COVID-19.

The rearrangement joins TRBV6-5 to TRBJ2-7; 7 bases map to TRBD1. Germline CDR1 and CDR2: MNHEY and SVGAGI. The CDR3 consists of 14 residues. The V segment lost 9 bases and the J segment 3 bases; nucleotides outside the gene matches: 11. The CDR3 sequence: CASSPTRGNYEQYF. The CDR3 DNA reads TGTGCCAGTTCCCCTACCAGGGGGAACTACGAGCAGTACTTC.

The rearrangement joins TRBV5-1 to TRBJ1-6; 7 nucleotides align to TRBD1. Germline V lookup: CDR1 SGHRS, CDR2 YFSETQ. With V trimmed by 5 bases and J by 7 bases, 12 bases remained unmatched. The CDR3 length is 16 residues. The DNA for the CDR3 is TGCGCCAGCAGGTCGAAGGGGGCAGGGGAAAATTCACCCCTCCACTTT. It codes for CASRSKGAGENSPLHF.

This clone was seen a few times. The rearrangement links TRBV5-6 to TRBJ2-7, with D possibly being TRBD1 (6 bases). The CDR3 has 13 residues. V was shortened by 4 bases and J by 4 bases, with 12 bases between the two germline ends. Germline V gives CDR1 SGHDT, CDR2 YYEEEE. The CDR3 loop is CASSGKDSYEQYF. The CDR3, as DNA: TGTGCCAGCAGCGGCAAGGACAGTTACGAGCAGTACTTC. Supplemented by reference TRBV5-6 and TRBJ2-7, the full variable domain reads DAGVTQSPTHLIKTRGQQVTLRCSPKSGHDTVSWYQQALGQGPQFIFQYYEEEERQRGNFPDRFSGHQFPNYSSELNVNALLLGDSALYLCASSGKDSYEQYFGPGTRLTVT.

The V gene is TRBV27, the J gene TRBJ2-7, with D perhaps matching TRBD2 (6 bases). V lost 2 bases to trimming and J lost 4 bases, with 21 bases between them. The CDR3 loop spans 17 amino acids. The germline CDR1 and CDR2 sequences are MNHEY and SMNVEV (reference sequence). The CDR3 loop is CASSLRGLPESQYEQYF. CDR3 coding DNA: TGTGCCAGCAGTTTAAGGGGACTCCCCGAGTCCCAATACGAGCAGTACTTC.

CDR3 amino acids: CASSLRLPTSGSPLETQYF. The CDR3 DNA follows: TGTGCCAGCAGCTTACGACTCCCGACTAGCGGGAGTCCTTTGGAGACCCAGTACTTC. V is TRBV11-2 and J is TRBJ2-5; the match to TRBD2 covers 12 bases. The germline V gene has CDR1 SGHAT and CDR2 FQNNGV. The V and J ends lost 2 bases and 5 bases, in that order; junction bases with no gene match: 15. The CDR3 consists of 19 residues. Looking up the rest from reference TRBV11-2 and TRBJ2-5 gives the full variable domain: EAGVAQSPRYKIIEKRQSVAFWCNPISGHATLYWYQQILGQGPKLLIQFQNNGVVDDSQLPKDRFSAERLKGVDSTLKIQPAKLEDSAVYLCASSLRLPTSGSPLETQYFGPGTRLLVL.

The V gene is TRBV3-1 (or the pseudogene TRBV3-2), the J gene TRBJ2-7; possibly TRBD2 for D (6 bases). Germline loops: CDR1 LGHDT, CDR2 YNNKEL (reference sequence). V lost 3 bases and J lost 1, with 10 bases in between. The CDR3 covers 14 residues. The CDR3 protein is CASSHGTASYEQYF. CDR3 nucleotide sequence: TGTGCCAGCAGCCATGGGACTGCTTCCTACGAGCAGTACTTC.

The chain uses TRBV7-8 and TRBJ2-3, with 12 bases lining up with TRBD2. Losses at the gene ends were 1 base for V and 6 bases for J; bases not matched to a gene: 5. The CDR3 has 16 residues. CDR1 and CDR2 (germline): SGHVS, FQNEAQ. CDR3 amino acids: CASSLGLAGGGDTQYF. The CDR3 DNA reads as TGTGCCAGCAGCTTAGGTCTAGCGGGAGGGGGCGATACGCAGTATTTT.

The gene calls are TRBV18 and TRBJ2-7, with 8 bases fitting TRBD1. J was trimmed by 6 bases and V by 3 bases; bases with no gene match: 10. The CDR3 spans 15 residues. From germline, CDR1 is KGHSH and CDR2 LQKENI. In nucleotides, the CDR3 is TGTGCCAGCTCACCGCAGGGGGCGCTATACGGCGAGCAGTACTTC. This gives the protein CASSPQGALYGEQYF.

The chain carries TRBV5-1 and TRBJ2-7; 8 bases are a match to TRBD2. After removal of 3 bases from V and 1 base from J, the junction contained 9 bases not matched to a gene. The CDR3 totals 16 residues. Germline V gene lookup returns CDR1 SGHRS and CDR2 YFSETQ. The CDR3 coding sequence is TGCGCCAGCAGCTCCACAGTAGCGGGACTGTCCTACGAGCAGTACTTC. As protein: CASSSTVAGLSYEQYF.

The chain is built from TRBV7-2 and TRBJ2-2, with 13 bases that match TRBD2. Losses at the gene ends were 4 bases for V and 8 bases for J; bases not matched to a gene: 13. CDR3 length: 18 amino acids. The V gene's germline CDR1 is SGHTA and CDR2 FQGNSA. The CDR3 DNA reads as TGTGCCAGCAGCTATTCCGCCGGACTAGCGGGAGAGTCTGGGGAGCTGTTTTTT. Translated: CASSYSAGLAGESGELFF.

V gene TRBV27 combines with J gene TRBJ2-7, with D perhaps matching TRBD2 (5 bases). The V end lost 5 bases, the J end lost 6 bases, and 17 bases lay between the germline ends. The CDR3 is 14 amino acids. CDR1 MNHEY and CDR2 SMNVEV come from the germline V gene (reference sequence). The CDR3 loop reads CASSNTSPLREQYF. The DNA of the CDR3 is TGTGCCAGCAGTAATACTAGTCCGCTGCGCGAGCAGTACTTC.

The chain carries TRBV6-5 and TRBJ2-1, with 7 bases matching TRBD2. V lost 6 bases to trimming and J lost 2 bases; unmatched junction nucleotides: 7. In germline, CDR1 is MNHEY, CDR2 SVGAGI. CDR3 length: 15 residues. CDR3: CASRGSSGTYNEQFF. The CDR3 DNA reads TGTGCCAGCAGAGGGTCTAGCGGAACCTACAATGAGCAGTTCTTC.

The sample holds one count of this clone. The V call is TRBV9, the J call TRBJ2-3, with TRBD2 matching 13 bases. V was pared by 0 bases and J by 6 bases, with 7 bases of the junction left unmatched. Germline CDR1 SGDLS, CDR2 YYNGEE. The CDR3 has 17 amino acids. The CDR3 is CASSVGGGLAGIDTQYF. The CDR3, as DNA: TGTGCCAGCAGCGTAGGAGGGGGACTAGCGGGGATCGATACGCAGTATTTT.

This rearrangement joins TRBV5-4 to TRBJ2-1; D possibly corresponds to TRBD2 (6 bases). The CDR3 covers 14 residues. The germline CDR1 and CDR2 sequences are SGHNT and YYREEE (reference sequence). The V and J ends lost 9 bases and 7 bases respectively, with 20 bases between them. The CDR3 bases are TGTGCCACCATGGCGGGGCACCGAGGAAATGAGCAGTTCTTC. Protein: CATMAGHRGNEQFF.

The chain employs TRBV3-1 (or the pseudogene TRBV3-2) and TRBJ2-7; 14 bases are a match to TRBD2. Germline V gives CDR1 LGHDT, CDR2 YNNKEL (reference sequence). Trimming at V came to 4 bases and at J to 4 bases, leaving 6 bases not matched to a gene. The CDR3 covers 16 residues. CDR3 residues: CASSPGLAGGWYEQYF. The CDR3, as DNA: TGTGCCAGCAGCCCTGGACTAGCGGGAGGTTGGTACGAGCAGTACTTC.

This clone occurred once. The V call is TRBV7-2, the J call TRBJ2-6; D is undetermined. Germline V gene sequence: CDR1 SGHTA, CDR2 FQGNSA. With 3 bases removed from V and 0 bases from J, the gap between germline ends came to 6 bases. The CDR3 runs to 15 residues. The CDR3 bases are TGTGCCAGCAGCTTCGCAGTCTCTGGGGCCAACGTCCTGACTTTC. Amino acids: CASSFAVSGANVLTF.

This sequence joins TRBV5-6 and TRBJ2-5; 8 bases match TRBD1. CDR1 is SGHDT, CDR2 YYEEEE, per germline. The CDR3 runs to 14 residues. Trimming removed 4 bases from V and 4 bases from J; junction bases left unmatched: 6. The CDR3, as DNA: TGTGCCAGCAGCATGACAGGGGTTAGAGAGACCCAGTACTTC. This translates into CASSMTGVRETQYF.

CDR3 sequence reads: CASSYDGSRAPLHF. DNA for the CDR3: TGTGCCAGCAGCTACGACGGTTCCAGGGCACCCCTCCACTTT. The chain employs TRBV7-9 and TRBJ1-6, with TRBD1 as a possible D gene (5 bases). The V end lost 4 bases, the J end lost 11 bases, and 15 bases lay between the germline ends. This CDR3 comprises 14 residues. The germline gives CDR1 SEHNR, CDR2 FQNEAQ (reference sequence). Variable domain in full (rest from reference TRBV7-9 and TRBJ1-6): DTGVSQNPRHKITKRGQNVTFRCDPISEHNRLYWYRQTLGQGPEFLTYFQNEAQLEKSRLLSDRFSAERPKGSFSTLEIQRTEQGDSAMYLCASSYDGSRAPLHFGNGTRLTVT.

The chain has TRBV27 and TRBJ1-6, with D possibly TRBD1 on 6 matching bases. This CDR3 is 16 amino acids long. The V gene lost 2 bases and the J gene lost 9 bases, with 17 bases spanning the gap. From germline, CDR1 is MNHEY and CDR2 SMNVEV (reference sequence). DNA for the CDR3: TGTGCCAGCAGTTTACTTGAACAGGGTCGGGGTTCACCCCTCCACTTT. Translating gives CASSLLEQGRGSPLHF.

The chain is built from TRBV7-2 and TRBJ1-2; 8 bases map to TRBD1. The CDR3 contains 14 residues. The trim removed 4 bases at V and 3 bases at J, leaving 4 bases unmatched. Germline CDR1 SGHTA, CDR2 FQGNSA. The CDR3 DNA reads TGTGCCAGCAGCTCTCGGGACAGGCACTATGGCTACACCTTC. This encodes CASSSRDRHYGYTF.

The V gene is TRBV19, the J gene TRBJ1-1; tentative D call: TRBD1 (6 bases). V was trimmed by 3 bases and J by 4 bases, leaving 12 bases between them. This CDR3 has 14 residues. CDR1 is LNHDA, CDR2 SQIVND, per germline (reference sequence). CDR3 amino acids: CASSMGGAGTEAFF. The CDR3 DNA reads TGTGCCAGTAGTATGGGGGGGGCAGGCACTGAAGCTTTCTTT.

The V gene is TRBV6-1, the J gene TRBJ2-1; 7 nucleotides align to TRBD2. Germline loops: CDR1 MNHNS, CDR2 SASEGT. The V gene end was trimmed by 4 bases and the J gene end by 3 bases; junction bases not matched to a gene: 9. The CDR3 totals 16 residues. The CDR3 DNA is TGTGCCAGCAGTGTAAGCTCTAGCGGAGTCTACAATGAGCAGTTCTTC. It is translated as CASSVSSSGVYNEQFF.

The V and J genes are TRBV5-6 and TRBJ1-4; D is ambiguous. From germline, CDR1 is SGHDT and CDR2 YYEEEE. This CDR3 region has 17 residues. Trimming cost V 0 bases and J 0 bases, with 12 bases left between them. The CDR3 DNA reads TGTGCCAGCAGCTTGGTCGGAGATTGGACAACTAATGAAAAACTGTTTTTT. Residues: CASSLVGDWTTNEKLFF.

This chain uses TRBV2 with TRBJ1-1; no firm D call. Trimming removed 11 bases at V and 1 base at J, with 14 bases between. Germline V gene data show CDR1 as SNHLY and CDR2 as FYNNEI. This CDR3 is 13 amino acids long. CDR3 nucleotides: TGTGCCGGCCAATCTCTCTGGAACACTGAAGCTTTCTTT. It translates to CAGQSLWNTEAFF.

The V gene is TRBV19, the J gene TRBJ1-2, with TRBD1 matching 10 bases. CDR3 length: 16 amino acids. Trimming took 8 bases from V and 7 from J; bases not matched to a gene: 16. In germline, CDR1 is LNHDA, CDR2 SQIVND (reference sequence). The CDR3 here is CASANYPGQGPGGYTF. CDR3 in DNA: TGTGCCAGTGCTAATTATCCGGGACAGGGGCCAGGTGGCTACACCTTC.

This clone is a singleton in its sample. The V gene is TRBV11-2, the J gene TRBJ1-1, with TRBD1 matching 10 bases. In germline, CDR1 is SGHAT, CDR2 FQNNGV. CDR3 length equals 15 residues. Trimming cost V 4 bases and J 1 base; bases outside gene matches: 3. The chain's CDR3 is CASSSGTGENTEAFF. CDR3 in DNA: TGTGCCAGCAGCTCCGGGACAGGGGAGAACACTGAAGCTTTCTTT.

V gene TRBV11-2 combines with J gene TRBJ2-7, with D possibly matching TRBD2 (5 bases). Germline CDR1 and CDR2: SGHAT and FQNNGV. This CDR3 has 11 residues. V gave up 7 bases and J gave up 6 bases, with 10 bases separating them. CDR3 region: CASTGGSEQYF. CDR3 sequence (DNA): TGTGCCAGCACAGGAGGCAGCGAGCAGTACTTC.

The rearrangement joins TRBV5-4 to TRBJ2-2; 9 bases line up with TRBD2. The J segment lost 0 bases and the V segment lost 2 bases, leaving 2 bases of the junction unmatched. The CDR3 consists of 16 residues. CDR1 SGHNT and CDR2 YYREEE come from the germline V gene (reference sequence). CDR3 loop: CASSFLAGSNTGELFF. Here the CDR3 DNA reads TGTGCCAGCAGCTTCCTAGCGGGGTCGAACACCGGGGAGCTGTTTTTT.

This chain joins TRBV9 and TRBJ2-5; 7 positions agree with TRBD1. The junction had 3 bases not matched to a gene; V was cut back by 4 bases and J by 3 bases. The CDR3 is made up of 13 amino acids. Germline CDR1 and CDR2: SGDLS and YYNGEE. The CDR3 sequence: CASSFTGEETQYF. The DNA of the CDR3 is TGTGCCAGCAGCTTTACAGGGGAAGAGACCCAGTACTTC.